The 2 T cell receptor beta chains in this list originate from one sample, sequenced in a study of blood T cell repertoires in COVID-19. Sequencing was performed with immunoSEQ multiplex PCR; in TCRdb, only in-frame clones are kept and a portion is missing. The sample records 140,000 or so clones, around four fifths being singletons. The sample was peripheral blood. Receptor source: a woman older than 75 with acute or convalescent COVID-19.

The V gene is TRBV27, the J gene TRBJ2-7; maybe TRBD1 (6 bases). Looked up from germline, CDR1 is MNHEY and CDR2 is SMNVEV (reference sequence). The V and J ends lost 3 bases and 3 bases respectively, with 12 bases between them. This CDR3 is 14 amino acids long. CDR3 protein: CASSFLDRVYEQYF. The CDR3 DNA sequence: TGTGCCAGCAGTTTCCTGGACAGAGTCTACGAGCAGTACTTC.

The chain employs TRBV5-4 and TRBJ2-2; D may be TRBD2 (5 bases). The V and J ends lost 6 bases and 1 base respectively, with 13 bases between them. This CDR3 comprises 15 residues. Per germline, CDR1 SGHNT and CDR2 YYREEE (reference sequence). The CDR3 reads CASTGQRQNTGELFF. CDR3 DNA: TGTGCCAGCACTGGCCAGCGGCAGAACACCGGGGAGCTGTTTTTT.